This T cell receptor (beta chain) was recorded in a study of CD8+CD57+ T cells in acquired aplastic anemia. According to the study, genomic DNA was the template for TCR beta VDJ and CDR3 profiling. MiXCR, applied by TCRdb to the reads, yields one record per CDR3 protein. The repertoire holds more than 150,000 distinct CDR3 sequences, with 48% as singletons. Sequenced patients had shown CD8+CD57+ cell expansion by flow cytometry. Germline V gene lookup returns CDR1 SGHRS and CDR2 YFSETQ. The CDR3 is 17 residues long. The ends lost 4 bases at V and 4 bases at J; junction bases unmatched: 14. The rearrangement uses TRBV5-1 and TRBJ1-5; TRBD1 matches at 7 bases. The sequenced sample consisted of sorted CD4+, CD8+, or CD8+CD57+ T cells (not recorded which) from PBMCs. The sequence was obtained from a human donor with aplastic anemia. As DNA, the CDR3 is TGCGCCAGCAGCCAAAAACAGGGGCGTATCGTAAATCAGCCCCAGCATTTT. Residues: CASSQKQGRIVNQPQHF.